The clone carrying this T cell receptor (beta chain) was observed once. Authors' processing steps: Reference gene primer amplification in the assay estimated nucleated cell counts. TCRdb keeps only in-frame clones here, not all; method: immunoSEQ multiplex PCR. V, J and clone size reflect that table, while D and trimming were determined from the DNA. The sample carries over 100,000 clones, about 89% recorded once. This sample was included in a study of blood T cell repertoires in COVID-19. Study-level background: The analysed material was cDNA or gDNA that came from T cells, B-cell-depleted T cells, or PBMCs.

Germline V gives CDR1 MDHEN, CDR2 SYDVKM. The V gene lost 3 bases and the J gene lost 8 bases, with 10 bases spanning the gap. The CDR3 consists of 12 residues. The sequenced sample was peripheral blood. The V gene is TRBV28, the J gene TRBJ1-1; D is uncertain. This clonotype was obtained from a human donor in a cohort sampled during active COVID-19. CDR3 bases: TGTGCCAGCAGTTTGGGCAGAACAGAAGCTTTCTTT. Translation: CASSLGRTEAFF. The variable domain in full, with the rest retrieved from reference TRBV28 and TRBJ1-1, is DVKVTQSSRYLVKRTGEKVFLECVQDMDHENMFWYRQDPGLGLRLIYFSYDVKMKEKGDIPEGYSVSREKKERFSLILESASTNQTSMYLCASSLGRTEAFFGQGTRLTVV.